This T cell receptor (beta chain) comes out of a study of blood T cell repertoires in COVID-19. Per the germline V gene, CDR1 is KGHDR and CDR2 is SFDVKD. V was shortened by 5 bases and J by 5 bases, with 16 bases between the two germline ends. The CDR3 has 15 residues. Clones were sequenced by immunoSEQ multiplex PCR, and TCRdb holds only the in-frame ones, with some missing. The sample holds 88,000 or so clones; around four fifths are singletons and the top ten take about an eighth. The chain has TRBV24-1 and TRBJ2-3; no clear D. The sequence derives from a human donor in a cohort sampled during active COVID-19. Sequencing was performed on peripheral blood. The DNA for the CDR3 is TGTGCCACCAGTGTAAGCGACCATCGGGTAGATACGCAGTATTTT. It codes for CATSVSDHRVDTQYF.